These T cell receptor beta chains were read from a single sample in a study of response to subunit inactivated influenza vaccine. TCRdb analysed the RT-PCR reads with MiXCR anew, one entry per CDR3 protein. This sample yields almost 250,000 distinct CDR3 sequences, of which 9% to 15% are seen a single time; roughly 7.7% belongs to the top ten. The sequenced sample was non-naive T cells sorted from PBMCs, obtained 14 to 15 days before vaccination. The receptors were gathered from a man in his forties or fifties who received an inactivated influenza vaccine. CDR3s include the opening cysteine and the closing phenylalanine or tryptophan. A D gene is named only where the DNA matches it firmly. The size field is filled for only some rows; it gives once, few, many or a size class.

TRBD2,TRBJ2-1,many,TRBV4-3,CASSQELAGNNNEQFF,TGCGCCAGCAGCCAAGAATTAGCGGGAAATAACAATGAGCAGTTCTTC
NA,TRBJ1-4,many,TRBV28,CASSSQDDRGYNEKLFF,TGTGCCAGCAGTTCGCAGGACGACCGGGGCTACAATGAAAAACTGTTTTTT
NA,TRBJ2-3,NA,TRBV6-1,CASSDQVRDTQYF,TGTGCCAGCAGTGATCAGGTTCGAGATACGCAGTATTTT
NA,TRBJ2-6,NA,TRBV7-2,CASSLTGSSNVLTF,TGTGCCAGCAGCTTAACGGGGAGCTCCAACGTCCTGACTTTC
TRBD2,TRBJ2-7,NA,TRBV6-1,CATQREWEQYF,TGTGCCACCCAGCGGGAGTGGGAGCAGTACTTC
NA,TRBJ2-7,few,TRBV28,CASRSTGVRYEQYF,TGTGCCAGCAGATCGACCGGGGTTCGCTACGAGCAGTACTTC
NA,TRBJ2-5,few,TRBV7-8,CASSLDRQETQYF,TGTGCCAGCAGCTTAGACAGACAAGAGACCCAGTACTTC
NA,TRBJ1-2,few,TRBV6-2/TRBV6-3,CASSYPGNYGYTF,TGTGCCAGCAGTTACCCCGGAAACTATGGCTACACCTTC
TRBD2,TRBJ2-2,NA,TRBV24-1,CATSDESTQSGGAKDTGELFF,TGTGCCACCAGTGATGAGAGCACTCAAAGCGGGGGGGCAAAGGACACCGGGGAGCTGTTTTTT
NA,TRBJ2-7,few,TRBV18,CASSPRLGTYEQYF,TGTGCCAGCTCACCACGTCTGGGAACCTACGAGCAGTACTTC
TRBD2,TRBJ2-7,few,TRBV28,CASSFLGLAGGEQYF,TGTGCCAGCAGTTTTCTGGGACTAGCGGGGGGAGAGCAGTACTTC
NA,TRBJ2-4,few,TRBV28,CASKSTGGPKNIQYF,TGTGCCAGCAAGTCGACAGGCGGACCCAAAAACATTCAGTACTTC
NA,TRBJ2-5,few,TRBV4-2,CASSHGSGDSVTQYF,TGTGCCAGCAGCCATGGGTCTGGCGATTCAGTGACCCAGTACTTC
NA,TRBJ1-4,many,TRBV15,CATSREGPIRGNEKLFF,TGTGCCACCAGCAGAGAGGGGCCTATTCGGGGGAATGAAAAACTGTTTTTT
NA,TRBJ2-5,few,TRBV7-2,CASSYGVLETQYF,TGTGCCAGCAGCTACGGGGTCTTGGAGACCCAGTACTTC
NA,TRBJ1-4,few,TRBV6-5,CASSHHWGLSNEKLFF,TGTGCCAGCAGTCACCATTGGGGTCTAAGTAATGAAAAACTGTTTTTT
NA,TRBJ2-1,many,TRBV5-1,CASARLASYNEQFF,TGCGCCAGCGCGCGCCTAGCGTCCTACAATGAGCAGTTCTTC
TRBD1,TRBJ1-1,few,TRBV28,CASSLSIKGAGEAFF,TGTGCCAGCAGTTTATCCATCAAGGGGGCGGGTGAAGCTTTCTTT
TRBD1,TRBJ2-3,NA,TRBV5-1,CASSLVVGGAKDTQYF,TGCGCCAGCAGCTTGGTAGTAGGGGGCGCGAAAGATACGCAGTATTTT
NA,TRBJ1-5,NA,TRBV29-1,CSVTRGSNQPQHF,TGCAGCGTTACCCGAGGTAGCAATCAGCCCCAGCATTTT
TRBD2,TRBJ2-1,NA,TRBV12-3/TRBV12-4,CASSPGTSGNEQFF,TGTGCCAGCAGTCCCGGGACTAGCGGAAATGAGCAGTTCTTC
TRBD1,TRBJ1-2,NA,TRBV5-1,CASSLAPGTGDRGYTF,TGCGCCAGCAGCTTGGCTCCCGGGACAGGGGATAGAGGCTACACCTTC
NA,TRBJ1-2,NA,TRBV11-1,CASSLEFGYGYTF,TGTGCCAGCAGCTTAGAGTTTGGCTATGGCTACACCTTC
NA,TRBJ2-2,few,TRBV11-2,CASSLVGGYTGELFF,TGTGCCAGCAGCTTAGTGGGCGGCTACACCGGGGAGCTGTTTTTT
NA,TRBJ1-4,NA,TRBV6-5,CASSLTRAYGLFF,TGTGCCAGCAGTTTAACTCGAGCATATGGACTGTTTTTT
TRBD1,TRBJ2-5,few,TRBV2,CASRGDREETQYF,TGTGCCAGCAGGGGGGACAGGGAAGAGACCCAGTACTTC
NA,TRBJ2-5,NA,TRBV7-8,CASSLDSGAGETQYF,TGTGCCAGCAGCTTAGACTCGGGAGCCGGAGAGACCCAGTACTTC
TRBD1,TRBJ1-3,NA,TRBV28,CASWASGRGTGNTIYF,TGTGCCAGCTGGGCCAGTGGCAGGGGGACTGGAAACACCATATATTTT
NA,TRBJ2-5,few,TRBV12-3/TRBV12-4,CASSLQTRETQYF,TGTGCCAGCAGTTTGCAGACAAGGGAGACCCAGTACTTC
NA,TRBJ2-1,many,TRBV7-9,CASSLGAGGGSYNEQFF,TGTGCCAGCAGCTTAGGGGCGGGCGGAGGCTCCTACAATGAGCAGTTCTTC
TRBD2,TRBJ2-3,few,TRBV20-1,CSARDREFRGGTDTQYF,TGCAGTGCTAGAGACCGGGAGTTCCGGGGGGGCACAGATACGCAGTATTTT
NA,TRBJ1-5,few,TRBV20-1,CSASQSINQPQHF,TGCAGTGCTAGCCAGAGTATCAATCAGCCCCAGCATTTT
TRBD2,TRBJ2-3,few,TRBV27,CASSLAPRLARASTDTQYF,TGTGCCAGCAGTTTAGCTCCGAGACTAGCGAGAGCTAGCACAGATACGCAGTATTTT
NA,TRBJ2-7,NA,TRBV25-1,CASSEHSYEQYF,TGTGCCAGCAGTGAGCACAGCTACGAGCAGTACTTC
TRBD2,TRBJ2-2,NA,TRBV28,CASSPIGTRVTGELFF,TGTGCCAGCAGTCCTATCGGGACTAGGGTCACCGGGGAGCTGTTTTTT
NA,TRBJ2-3,many,TRBV20-1,CSAGPGDSLNTQYF,TGCAGTGCCGGACCGGGAGATTCTTTGAATACGCAGTATTTT
NA,TRBJ2-3,many,TRBV7-2,CASSLAVSAAQDTQYF,TGTGCCAGCAGCTTAGCGGTTTCCGCGGCGCAGGATACGCAGTATTTT